What follows are 19 T cell receptor beta chains derived from one specimen sequenced in a study of cytomegalovirus exposure and HLA in healthy donors. The PCR contained 60 Vbeta and 13 Jbeta primers. The method was immunoSEQ multiplex PCR; TCRdb's version includes in-frame clones alone and lacks a portion of them. The top ten hold around 1.5% of the sample, which has some 110,000 clones, roughly 80% seen once. The sequencing input was PBMCs. The receptors shown here come from a woman aged 40 to 50 in good health and CMV-seronegative.

The V and J genes are TRBV28 and TRBJ2-7, with a possible D match to TRBD1 (6 bases). The CDR3 covers 13 residues. Trimming removed 3 bases at V and 8 bases at J, with 14 bases between. Germline V gene data show CDR1 as MDHEN and CDR2 as SYDVKM. The CDR3 is CASSLPEGGKQYF. CDR3 coding DNA: TGTGCCAGCAGTTTGCCGGAAGGGGGTAAGCAGTACTTC.

This chain connects TRBV7-9 to TRBJ2-6; the D is unclear. V lost 5 bases, J lost 1 base, and 9 bases lay in between. Germline CDR1 SEHNR, CDR2 FQNEAQ (reference sequence). CDR3 length equals 15 residues. This CDR3 is CASSNSESGANVLTF. Here the CDR3 DNA reads TGTGCCAGCAGCAACAGTGAGTCTGGGGCCAACGTCCTGACTTTC.

The chain combines TRBV10-2 with TRBJ1-1; 9 bases map to TRBD1. Germline CDR1 WSHSY, CDR2 SAAADI. This CDR3 is built from 14 residues. The CDR3 spells CACGRKQGATEAFF. CDR3 DNA sequence: TGCGCGTGCGGCCGCAAACAGGGGGCCACTGAAGCTTTCTTT.

The J gene is TRBJ2-1, the V gene TRBV27; D is perhaps TRBD2 (6 bases). Germline lookup yields CDR1 MNHEY and CDR2 SMNVEV (reference sequence). CDR3 length equals 13 residues. V was cut by 4 bases and J by 6 bases, with 10 bases left in between. The CDR3 DNA reads as TGTGCCAGCAGTTCGACTAGTTCCAATGAGCAGTTCTTC. It is translated as CASSSTSSNEQFF.

This clone occurred a few times. The chain is built from TRBV27 and TRBJ2-7, with 8 nucleotides matching TRBD2. The CDR3 has 14 residues. After removal of 2 bases from V and 11 bases from J, the junction contained 11 bases not matched to a gene. Germline V gene lookup returns CDR1 MNHEY and CDR2 SMNVEV (reference sequence). CDR3: CASSLRGGGPPEYF. The CDR3 DNA is TGTGCCAGCAGTTTACGGGGCGGGGGGCCTCCGGAGTACTTC.

The chain combines TRBV30 with TRBJ1-4; D not resolved. The V end lost 0 bases, the J end lost 7 bases, and 6 bases lay between the germline ends. The CDR3 is 12 residues long. Germline CDR1 reads GTSNPN; CDR2 reads SVGIG (reference sequence). The CDR3 protein is CAWSVPGEKLFF. The CDR3 region has the DNA TGTGCCTGGAGTGTACCCGGTGAAAAACTGTTTTTT.

The chain is built from TRBV28 and TRBJ2-5; D is possibly TRBD1 (5 bases). Trimming took 4 bases from V and 5 from J, leaving 17 bases between them. CDR3 length: 15 amino acids. Germline-derived CDR1 and CDR2 are MDHEN and SYDVKM. The CDR3: CASSSPVGVQETQYF. As DNA, the CDR3 is TGTGCCAGCAGTTCCCCAGTAGGGGTTCAGGAGACCCAGTACTTC.

The genes are TRBV7-9 and TRBJ2-2; 7 bases match TRBD1. The length of the CDR3 is 17 residues. CDR1 is SEHNR and CDR2 is FQNEAQ in the germline V gene (reference sequence). With V trimmed by 2 bases and J by 4 bases, 10 bases remained unmatched. The CDR3 loop is CASSLRGGEGSTGELFF. DNA of the CDR3: TGTGCCAGCAGCTTACGAGGGGGCGAGGGTAGCACCGGGGAGCTGTTTTTT.

Regarding this clone: Relative to the germline gene, one junction end is altered; a read error may explain this. The chain links TRBV7-7 to TRBJ2-1, with TRBD1 identical over 8 bases. Germline CDR1 and CDR2: SSHAT and FNYEAQ (reference sequence). There are 13 residues in the CDR3. The DNA of the CDR3 is TGTGCTAGCAGCCGACAGGGGTGGAATGAGCAGTTCTTC. As protein: CASSRQGWNEQFF.

This chain links TRBV7-2 with TRBJ1-5; 9 nucleotides agree with TRBD1. Germline values: CDR1 SGHTA, CDR2 FQGNSA. With V trimmed by 2 bases and J by 7 bases, 6 bases remained unmatched. The CDR3 totals 15 residues. As DNA, the CDR3 is TGTGCCAGCAGCTTACAACAGGGGGCCGTCCAGCCCCAGCATTTT. Its translation: CASSLQQGAVQPQHF.

The chain employs TRBV4-3 and TRBJ2-1, with 12 bases matching TRBD1. Germline CDR1 LGHNA, CDR2 YSLEER. The CDR3 contains 15 residues. V lost 4 bases and J lost 6; bases outside the gene matches: 4. The chain's CDR3 is CASSPGTGGPNEQFF. The CDR3 DNA sequence: TGCGCCAGCAGCCCGGGGACAGGGGGCCCCAATGAGCAGTTCTTC.

The V call is TRBV28, the J call TRBJ1-4; no firm D call. Per the germline V gene, CDR1 is MDHEN and CDR2 is SYDVKM. The V end lost 6 bases, the J end lost 8 bases, and 7 bases lay between the germline ends. The CDR3 has 11 amino acids. The chain's CDR3 is CASRFREKLFF. In nucleotides, the CDR3 is TGTGCCAGCAGGTTCAGGGAAAAACTGTTTTTT.

This chain links TRBV19 with TRBJ2-1; 7 positions agree with TRBD2. J lost 0 bases, V lost 6 bases, and 8 bases had no gene match. The CDR3 runs to 16 residues. CDR1 and CDR2 from the germline V gene are LNHDA and SQIVND (reference sequence). The CDR3 DNA reads TGTGCCAGTAGGTTGAGGCGGACTAGCTCCTACAATGAGCAGTTCTTC. Amino acids: CASRLRRTSSYNEQFF. The entire variable domain, with the rest obtained from reference TRBV19 and TRBJ2-1, is as follows: DGGITQSPKYLFRKEGQNVTLSCEQNLNHDAMYWYRQDPGQGLRLIYYSQIVNDFQKGDIAEGYSVSREKKESFPLTVTSAQKNPTAFYLCASRLRRTSSYNEQFFGPGTRLTVL.

The gene calls are TRBV28 and TRBJ2-3; tentatively, D is TRBD2 (5 bases). The V gene lost 2 bases and the J gene lost 2 bases, with 8 bases spanning the gap. The CDR3 contains 14 residues. Germline-derived CDR1 and CDR2 are MDHEN and SYDVKM. The CDR3 protein is CASSLRGPTDTQYF. Written as DNA, the CDR3 is TGTGCCAGCAGTTTACGAGGGCCCACAGATACGCAGTATTTT.

The gene calls are TRBV6-5 and TRBJ2-3; a weak D match, TRBD1 (6 bases). With 2 bases removed from V and 2 bases from J, the gap between germline ends came to 14 bases. This CDR3 region has 16 residues. Germline V gives CDR1 MNHEY, CDR2 SVGAGI. The CDR3, as DNA: TGTGCCAGCAGTTACGAAGGGGGTCTTAACACAGATACGCAGTATTTT. This codes for CASSYEGGLNTDTQYF.

The gene calls are TRBV11-3 and TRBJ2-5, with D possibly being TRBD1 (6 bases). Near its end, the DNA agrees better with TRBJ2-7, so the J call may be wrong. Germline CDR1 SGHNT, CDR2 YENEEA. The CDR3 consists of 13 residues. The chain's CDR3 is CASSQRGHYEQYF. CDR3 bases: TGTGCCAGCAGCCAGAGGGGACACTACGAGCAGTACTTC.

This sequence joins TRBV27 and TRBJ2-3, with 10 bases identical to TRBD2. Trimming at V came to 6 bases and at J to 2 bases, leaving 5 bases not matched to a gene. This CDR3 is 15 amino acids long. CDR1 is MNHEY, CDR2 SMNVEV, per germline (reference sequence). DNA for the CDR3: TGTGCCAGCAGAACGGGACTAGCGCCCACAGATACGCAGTATTTT. Its protein is CASRTGLAPTDTQYF.

This clone was recorded a few times. This CDR3 is CASSSRGYEQYF. The CDR3, as DNA: TGTGCCAGCAGCTCCAGAGGGTACGAGCAGTACTTC. The chain carries TRBV7-6 and TRBJ2-7, with D perhaps matching TRBD2 (5 bases). The CDR3 is made up of 12 amino acids. In germline, CDR1 is SGHVS, CDR2 FNYEAQ. V was trimmed by 4 bases and J by 4 bases, leaving 8 bases between them. The variable domain in full, completed from reference TRBV7-6 and TRBJ2-7, reads GAGVSQSPRYKVTKRGQDVALRCDPISGHVSLYWYRQALGQGPEFLTYFNYEAQQDKSGLPNDRFSAERPEGSISTLTIQRTEQRDSAMYRCASSSRGYEQYFGPGTRLTVT.

J is TRBJ1-2 and V is TRBV5-1; no clear D. The germline CDR1 and CDR2 sequences are SGHRS and YFSETQ. This CDR3 is built from 13 residues. V lost 0 bases, J lost 4 bases, and 7 bases lay in between. The CDR3 spells CASSLGGGYGYTF. The CDR3 DNA follows: TGCGCCAGCAGCTTGGGTGGAGGCTATGGCTACACCTTC.